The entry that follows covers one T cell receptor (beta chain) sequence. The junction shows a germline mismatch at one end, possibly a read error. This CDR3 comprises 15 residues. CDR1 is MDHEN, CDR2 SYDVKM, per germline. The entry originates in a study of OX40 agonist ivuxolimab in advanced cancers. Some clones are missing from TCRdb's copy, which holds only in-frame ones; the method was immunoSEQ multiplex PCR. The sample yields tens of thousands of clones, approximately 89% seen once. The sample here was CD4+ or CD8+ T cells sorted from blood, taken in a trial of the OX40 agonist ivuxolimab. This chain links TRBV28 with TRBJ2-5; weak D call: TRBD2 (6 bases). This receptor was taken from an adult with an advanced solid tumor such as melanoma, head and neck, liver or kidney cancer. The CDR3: CASSLSLGGLKTQYF. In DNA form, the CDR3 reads TGTGCCAGCAGCTTATCCCTCGGAGGGTTGAAGACCCAGTACTTC.